The table lists the clone carrying this TCR beta chain with a count of one. The data are from a study of cytomegalovirus exposure and HLA in healthy donors. Germline V CDR1 and CDR2: LNHDA, SQIVND (reference sequence). After removal of 7 bases from V and 5 bases from J, the junction contained 4 bases not matched to a gene. The CDR3 totals 15 residues. This table comes from immunoSEQ multiplex PCR, and its TCRdb copy is limited to in-frame clones, with some not included. The sample contains 35,000 to 40,000 clones, over 85% of which appear only once. The sequenced sample was PBMCs. The gene calls are TRBV19 and TRBJ2-1, with 14 bases aligning to TRBD2. This TCR came from a man between 18 and 29 years old in good health and CMV-seronegative. The CDR3 coding sequence is TGTGCCAGTATCGGGACTAGCGGGGGCCACAATGAGCAGTTCTTC. It is translated as CASIGTSGGHNEQFF.